What follows describes a single T cell receptor (beta chain). Its matching antigen is unknown. TCRdb's table, derived via immunoSEQ multiplex PCR, lists solely in-frame clones and lacks some. The repertoire consists of 55,000 to 65,000 clones, with 89% occurring once and the leading ten covering 5% to 6.5%. The data are from a study of T cell responses to AZD1222 COVID-19 vaccine. Study results and limitations: Following two doses of AZD1222, Spike-specific TCR breadth and depth rose. Just five or six AZD1222 recipients were seropositive at baseline.

Trimming took off 5 bases at V and 0 bases at J, with 12 bases between the two ends. Germline assignment: CDR1 SGHRS and CDR2 YFSETQ. The CDR3 is made up of 14 amino acids. Sequenced here: peripheral blood, sampled 28 days after the second AZD1222 dose. The TCR originated in an adult who received the AZD1222 COVID-19 vaccine. The chain links TRBV5-1 to TRBJ2-7; possibly TRBD1 for D (5 bases). The chain's CDR3 is CASSSDSLSYEQYF. CDR3 nucleotides: TGCGCCAGCAGTTCTGACAGTCTCTCCTACGAGCAGTACTTC.